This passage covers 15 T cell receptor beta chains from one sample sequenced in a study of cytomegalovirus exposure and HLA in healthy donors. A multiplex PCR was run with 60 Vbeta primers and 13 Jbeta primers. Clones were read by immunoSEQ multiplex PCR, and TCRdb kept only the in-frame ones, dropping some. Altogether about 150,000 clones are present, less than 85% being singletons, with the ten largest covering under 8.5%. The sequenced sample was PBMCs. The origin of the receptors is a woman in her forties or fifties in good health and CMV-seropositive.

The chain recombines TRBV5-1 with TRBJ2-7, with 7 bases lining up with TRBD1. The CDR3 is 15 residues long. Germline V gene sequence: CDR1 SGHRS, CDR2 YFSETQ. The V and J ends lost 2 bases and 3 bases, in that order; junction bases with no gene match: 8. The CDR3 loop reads CASSLGTVRFYEQYF. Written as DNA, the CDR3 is TGCGCCAGCAGCTTAGGGACAGTAAGATTCTACGAGCAGTACTTC. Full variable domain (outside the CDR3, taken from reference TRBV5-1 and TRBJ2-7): KAGVTQTPRYLIKTRGQQVTLSCSPISGHRSVSWYQQTPGQGLQFLFEYFSETQRNKGNFPGRFSGRQFSNSRSEMNVSTLELGDSALYLCASSLGTVRFYEQYFGPGTRLTVT.

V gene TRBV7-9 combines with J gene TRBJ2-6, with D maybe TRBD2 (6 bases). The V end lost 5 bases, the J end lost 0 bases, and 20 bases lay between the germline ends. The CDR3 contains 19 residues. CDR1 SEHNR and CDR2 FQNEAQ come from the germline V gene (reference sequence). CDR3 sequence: CASSARTGTGGSGANVLTF. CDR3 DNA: TGTGCCAGCAGCGCCCGGACCGGGACTGGGGGCTCTGGGGCCAACGTCCTGACTTTC.

The CDR3 DNA reads as TGTGCCAGTAAAAGTCTCAGGGTTGCGAACACCGGGGAGCTGTTTTTT. Translation: CASKSLRVANTGELFF. The chain is built from TRBV19 and TRBJ2-2, with D possibly being TRBD1 (5 bases). V lost 7 bases to trimming and J lost 0 bases, with 15 bases between them. The CDR3 loop spans 16 amino acids. CDR1 LNHDA and CDR2 SQIVND come from the germline V gene (reference sequence).

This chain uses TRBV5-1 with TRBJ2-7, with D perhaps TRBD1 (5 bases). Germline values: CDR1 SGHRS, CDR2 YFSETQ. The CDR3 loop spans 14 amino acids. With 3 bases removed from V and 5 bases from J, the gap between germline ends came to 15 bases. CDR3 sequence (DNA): TGCGCCAGCAGCTCCATCAGGGTACCGGACGAGCAGTACTTC. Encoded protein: CASSSIRVPDEQYF.

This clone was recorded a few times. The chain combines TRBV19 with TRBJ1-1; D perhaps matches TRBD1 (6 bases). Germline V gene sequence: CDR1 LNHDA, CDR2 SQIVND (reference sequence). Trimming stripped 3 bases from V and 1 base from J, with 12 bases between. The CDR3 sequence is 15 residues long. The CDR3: CASSISGTTNTEAFF. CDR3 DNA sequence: TGTGCCAGTAGTATCTCGGGGACAACGAACACTGAAGCTTTCTTT.

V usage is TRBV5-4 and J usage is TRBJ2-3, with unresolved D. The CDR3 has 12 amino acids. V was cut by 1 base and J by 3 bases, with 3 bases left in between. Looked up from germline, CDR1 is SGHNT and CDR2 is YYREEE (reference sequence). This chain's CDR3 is CASSLTTDTQYF. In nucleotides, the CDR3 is TGTGCCAGCAGCTTGACTACAGATACGCAGTATTTT.

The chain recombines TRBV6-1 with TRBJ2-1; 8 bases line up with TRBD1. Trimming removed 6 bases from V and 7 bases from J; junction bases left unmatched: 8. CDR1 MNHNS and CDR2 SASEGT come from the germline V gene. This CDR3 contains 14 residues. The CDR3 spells CASRLTGAQNEQFF. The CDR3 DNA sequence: TGTGCCAGCAGGTTGACAGGGGCTCAAAATGAGCAGTTCTTC.

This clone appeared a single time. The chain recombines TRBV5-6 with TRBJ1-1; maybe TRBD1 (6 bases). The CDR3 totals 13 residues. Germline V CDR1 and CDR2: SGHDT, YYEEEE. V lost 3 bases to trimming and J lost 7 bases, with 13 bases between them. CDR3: CASSSTGRSEAFF. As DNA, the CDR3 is TGTGCCAGCAGCTCTACAGGGCGTAGTGAAGCTTTCTTT.

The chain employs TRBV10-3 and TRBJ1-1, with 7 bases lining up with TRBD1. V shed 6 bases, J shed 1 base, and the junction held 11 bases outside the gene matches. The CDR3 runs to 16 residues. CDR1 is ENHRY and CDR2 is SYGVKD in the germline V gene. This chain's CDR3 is CAIRETGSGGNTEAFF. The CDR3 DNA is TGTGCCATCAGGGAGACAGGGTCGGGAGGGAACACTGAAGCTTTCTTT.

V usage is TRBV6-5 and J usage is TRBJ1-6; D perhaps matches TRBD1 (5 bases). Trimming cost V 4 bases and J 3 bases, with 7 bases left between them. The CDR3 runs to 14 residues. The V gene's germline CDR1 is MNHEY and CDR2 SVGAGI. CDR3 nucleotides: TGTGCCAGCAGTTCCAGGGACTATAATTCACCCCTCCACTTT. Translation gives CASSSRDYNSPLHF.

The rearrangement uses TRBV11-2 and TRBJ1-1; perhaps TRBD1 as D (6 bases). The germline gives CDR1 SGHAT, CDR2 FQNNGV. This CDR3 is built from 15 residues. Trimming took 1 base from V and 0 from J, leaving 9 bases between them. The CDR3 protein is CASSLVDRLNTEAFF. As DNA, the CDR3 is TGTGCCAGCAGCTTAGTCGACAGGTTGAACACTGAAGCTTTCTTT.

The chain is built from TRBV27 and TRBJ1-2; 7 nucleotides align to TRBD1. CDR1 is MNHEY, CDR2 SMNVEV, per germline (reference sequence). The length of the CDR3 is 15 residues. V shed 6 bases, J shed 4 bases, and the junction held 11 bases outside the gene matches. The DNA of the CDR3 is TGTGCCAGCAGGGATGCCAGGGGGAGCCTCTATGGCTACACCTTC. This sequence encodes CASRDARGSLYGYTF.

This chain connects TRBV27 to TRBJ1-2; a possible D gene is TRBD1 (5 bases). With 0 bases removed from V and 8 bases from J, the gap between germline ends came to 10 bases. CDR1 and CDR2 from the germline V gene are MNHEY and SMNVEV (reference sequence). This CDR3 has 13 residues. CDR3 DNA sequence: TGTGCCAGCAGTTTATCCAGGGTGGACGGCTACACCTTC. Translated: CASSLSRVDGYTF.

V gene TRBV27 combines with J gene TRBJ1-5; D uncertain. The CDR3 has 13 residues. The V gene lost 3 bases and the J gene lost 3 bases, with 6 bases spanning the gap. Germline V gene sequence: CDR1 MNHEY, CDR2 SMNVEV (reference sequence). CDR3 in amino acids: CASSFNINQPQHF. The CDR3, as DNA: TGTGCCAGCAGTTTTAATATCAATCAGCCCCAGCATTTT.

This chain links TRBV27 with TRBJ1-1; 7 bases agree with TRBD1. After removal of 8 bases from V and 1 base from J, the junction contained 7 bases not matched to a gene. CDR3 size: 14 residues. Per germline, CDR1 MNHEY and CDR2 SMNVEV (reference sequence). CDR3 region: CASWRQGRNTEAFF. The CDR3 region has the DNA TGTGCCAGCTGGCGACAGGGTCGGAACACTGAAGCTTTCTTT.